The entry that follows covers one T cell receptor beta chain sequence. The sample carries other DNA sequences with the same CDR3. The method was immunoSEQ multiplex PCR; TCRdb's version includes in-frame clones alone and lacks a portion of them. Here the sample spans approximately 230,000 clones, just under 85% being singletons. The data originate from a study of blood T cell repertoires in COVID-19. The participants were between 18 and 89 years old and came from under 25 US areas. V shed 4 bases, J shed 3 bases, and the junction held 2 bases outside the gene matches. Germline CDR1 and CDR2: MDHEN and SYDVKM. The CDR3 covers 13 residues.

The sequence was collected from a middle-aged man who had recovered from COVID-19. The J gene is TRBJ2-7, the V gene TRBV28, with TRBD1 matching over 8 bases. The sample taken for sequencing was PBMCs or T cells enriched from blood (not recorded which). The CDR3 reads CASSSGQGYEQYF. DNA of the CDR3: TGTGCCAGCAGTTCTGGACAGGGCTACGAGCAGTACTTC.